A single sample gave rise to the 29 T cell receptor beta chains below, sequenced in a study of cytomegalovirus exposure and HLA in healthy donors. It was with 60 Vbeta and 13 Jbeta primers that the PCR ran. Assay: immunoSEQ multiplex PCR; the TCRdb copy retains only in-frame clones and omits some. The sample contains 90,000 or so clones, roughly four fifths of which appear only once. Input material: PBMCs. The receptors shown here come from a man aged 25-40 years in good health and CMV-seropositive.

This CDR3 is CASSLLNEQFF. The CDR3 DNA is TGTGCCAGCAGCCTACTTAATGAGCAGTTCTTC. The chain recombines TRBV5-6 with TRBJ2-1; D gene unclear. Trimming removed 4 bases at V and 7 bases at J, with 6 bases between. Germline CDR1 reads SGHDT; CDR2 reads YYEEEE. The CDR3 sequence is 11 residues long. Complete variable domain (other parts from reference TRBV5-6 and TRBJ2-1): DAGVTQSPTHLIKTRGQQVTLRCSPKSGHDTVSWYQQALGQGPQFIFQYYEEEERQRGNFPDRFSGHQFPNYSSELNVNALLLGDSALYLCASSLLNEQFFGPGTRLTVL.

The chain combines TRBV7-8 with TRBJ2-7; 8 bases agree with TRBD2. Trimming removed 6 bases from V and 1 base from J; junction bases left unmatched: 8. Germline V gene data show CDR1 as SGHVS and CDR2 as FQNEAQ. This CDR3 spans 15 amino acids. In nucleotides, the CDR3 is TGTGCCAGCAGAAGAGGACTAGCAGATTCCTACGAGCAGTACTTC. The encoded protein is CASRRGLADSYEQYF.

The J gene is TRBJ2-1, the V gene TRBV21-1; whether TRBD2, the table's D call, matches the DNA was not checked. TRBV21-1 is labeled a pseudogene. The CDR3 runs 16 residues. The CDR3 nucleotides read TGTGCCAGCAGCACAAATAGCGGGAGTGGAGACAATGAGCAGTTCTTC. It is translated as CASSTNSGSGDNEQFF.

This clone occurred once. This chain joins TRBV2 and TRBJ1-1; 9 bases fit TRBD1. This CDR3 spans 14 amino acids. The germline gives CDR1 SNHLY, CDR2 FYNNEI. V lost 7 bases, J lost 5 bases, and 8 bases stayed unmatched. The CDR3 coding sequence is TGTGCCAGCACCCGGGACAGGGCTAGGACTGAAGCTTTCTTT. This sequence encodes CASTRDRARTEAFF.

The J gene is TRBJ2-1, the V gene TRBV20-1; D ambiguous. The germline V gene encodes CDR1 DFQATT and CDR2 SNEGSKA (reference sequence). The CDR3 length is 11 residues. Trimming removed 6 bases at V and 3 bases at J, with 6 bases between. The DNA for the CDR3 is TGCAGTGCCCCAAACTACAATGAGCAGTTCTTC. This codes for CSAPNYNEQFF.

The chain combines TRBV2 with TRBJ2-5, with 9 nucleotides matching TRBD1. Germline V gene sequence: CDR1 SNHLY, CDR2 FYNNEI. The J segment lost 4 bases and the V segment lost 10 bases, leaving 10 bases of the junction unmatched. CDR3 length: 14 amino acids. The CDR3 sequence is CANDRGLGGETQYF. DNA for the CDR3: TGTGCCAACGACAGGGGGTTGGGTGGAGAGACCCAGTACTTC.

This chain uses TRBV5-6 with TRBJ2-6, with D possibly TRBD1 on 6 matching bases. The V and J ends lost 4 bases and 4 bases respectively, with 12 bases between them. CDR1 is SGHDT, CDR2 YYEEEE, per germline. The CDR3 contains 15 residues. CDR3 sequence: CASSNRVTGANVLTF. In DNA, the CDR3 is TGTGCCAGCAGCAACAGGGTGACCGGGGCCAACGTCCTGACTTTC.

CDR3 sequence reads: CASSSYREYEQYF. The CDR3 DNA follows: TGTGCCAGCAGCTCGTACAGGGAGTACGAGCAGTACTTC. The chain uses TRBV5-6 and TRBJ2-7; the D gene is possibly TRBD1 (6 bases). Germline assignment: CDR1 SGHDT and CDR2 YYEEEE. The CDR3 consists of 13 residues. Trimming cost V 3 bases and J 4 bases, with 11 bases left between them.

Notes on this clone: This CDR3 is also generated by other DNA sequences in the sample. The chain couples TRBV5-1 to TRBJ2-1; a possible D gene is TRBD2 (6 bases). The V end was cut by 7 bases, the J end by 10 bases, with 27 bases between. In germline, CDR1 is SGHRS, CDR2 YFSETQ. The CDR3 is 16 amino acids. CDR3 in DNA: TGCGCCAGCGAGGCTTCCGGAGACTCCGGGGGAAGGGAGCAGTTCTTC. Encoded protein: CASEASGDSGGREQFF.

As to this clone: The junction departs from germline at one end; a sequencing error may be responsible. The chain recombines TRBV7-9 with TRBJ2-7; 7 bases fit TRBD1. Germline values: CDR1 SEHNR, CDR2 FQNEAQ (reference sequence). CDR3 length: 15 amino acids. The CDR3 loop is CSSSIRDSWVYEQYF. The CDR3 nucleotides read TGTTCCAGCAGCATCCGGGACAGTTGGGTCTACGAGCAGTACTTC.

This clone was picked up a small number of times. The rearrangement links TRBV21-1 to TRBJ2-1; the table's TRBD2 call for D was not verified on the DNA. TRBV21-1 is a pseudogene segment. The CDR3 loop spans 19 amino acids. The CDR3 here is CASSTALAVPEMRYNEQFF. The CDR3 DNA is TGTGCCAGCAGCACCGCACTAGCGGTCCCTGAAATGAGGTACAATGAGCAGTTCTTC.

The V and J genes are TRBV7-2 and TRBJ2-1, with D possibly being TRBD2 (5 bases). The CDR3 extends over 14 amino acids. The V end was cut by 2 bases, the J end by 10 bases, with 15 bases between. Germline V gene sequence: CDR1 SGHTA, CDR2 FQGNSA. CDR3 sequence (DNA): TGTGCCAGCAGCTTAACCGCGTCGGGGTGGGAGCAGTTCTTC. Translating gives CASSLTASGWEQFF.

The genes are TRBV7-6 and TRBJ2-3; 11 bases line up with TRBD2. Germline-derived CDR1 and CDR2 are SGHVS and FNYEAQ. V was pared by 3 bases and J by 4 bases, with 6 bases of the junction left unmatched. CDR3 size: 16 residues. DNA for the CDR3: TGTGCCAGCAGCTTGTTAGCGGGAGGGCCGGCAGATACGCAGTATTTT. Translating it yields CASSLLAGGPADTQYF. The complete variable domain, with remaining parts taken from reference TRBV7-6 and TRBJ2-3, reads GAGVSQSPRYKVTKRGQDVALRCDPISGHVSLYWYRQALGQGPEFLTYFNYEAQQDKSGLPNDRFSAERPEGSISTLTIQRTEQRDSAMYRCASSLLAGGPADTQYFGPGTRLTVL.

J is TRBJ1-6 and V is TRBV2; TRBD1 might be the D (5 bases). Looked up from germline, CDR1 is SNHLY and CDR2 is FYNNEI. The CDR3 covers 20 residues. V lost 4 bases to trimming and J lost 0 bases, with 22 bases between them. Here the CDR3 reads CASSAGTPRRGSSYNSPLHF. The CDR3 region has the DNA TGTGCCAGCAGTGCCGGGACTCCAAGACGCGGGAGCTCCTATAATTCACCCCTCCACTTT.

The chain uses TRBV27 and TRBJ2-5; D is uncertain. Trimming pared 2 bases from V and 5 bases from J, leaving 9 bases between. This CDR3 is 13 amino acids long. The germline gives CDR1 MNHEY, CDR2 SMNVEV (reference sequence). The CDR3 reads CASSLRSLETQYF. The CDR3 DNA reads as TGTGCCAGCAGTTTACGGTCTTTGGAGACCCAGTACTTC.

In DNA form, the CDR3 reads TGTGCCAGCAGCTTAGGACAGGGGTATACGCAGTATTTT. Its translation: CASSLGQGYTQYF. V gene TRBV11-3 combines with J gene TRBJ2-3; 8 nucleotides align to TRBD1. Germline-derived CDR1 and CDR2 are SGHNT and YENEEA. This CDR3 comprises 13 residues. The trim removed 1 base at V and 7 bases at J, leaving 1 base unmatched.

The CDR3 is CASSSGTGQPQHF. The DNA for the CDR3 is TGTGCCAGCAGTTCCGGGACAGGGCAGCCCCAGCATTTT. The chain links TRBV6-1 to TRBJ1-5, with 9 positions matching TRBD1. Germline trimming cut 5 bases from V and 7 bases from J; bases unmatched to any gene: 3. The germline CDR1 and CDR2 sequences are MNHNS and SASEGT. The CDR3 length is 13 residues.

The V gene is TRBV6-5, the J gene TRBJ2-3; D is unclear. CDR1 is MNHEY, CDR2 SVGAGI, per germline. The CDR3 sequence is 12 residues long. V shed 6 bases and J shed 2 bases, with 6 bases lying between them. As DNA, the CDR3 is TGTGCCAGCAGCGGAGACACAGATACGCAGTATTTT. It is translated as CASSGDTDTQYF.

The chain recombines TRBV6-5 with TRBJ2-7, with D unresolved. Germline CDR1 reads MNHEY; CDR2 reads SVGAGI. The CDR3 spans 16 residues. Trimming removed 2 bases from V and 2 bases from J, with 16 bases in between. CDR3 sequence: CASSYVRLGIPYEQYF. CDR3 nucleotide sequence: TGTGCCAGCAGTTACGTTCGGCTGGGCATTCCCTACGAGCAGTACTTC.

The chain is built from TRBV5-1 and TRBJ2-3, with TRBD1 matching over 11 bases. This CDR3 has 17 amino acids. V was clipped by 4 bases and J by 2 bases; unmatched bases: 9. Germline V gene sequence: CDR1 SGHRS, CDR2 YFSETQ. CDR3: CASSIDGTGGSTDTQYF. The CDR3 DNA reads TGCGCCAGCAGCATTGACGGGACAGGGGGATCCACAGATACGCAGTATTTT.

This clone was counted a few times. J is TRBJ2-7 and V is TRBV7-9, with D possibly TRBD2 on 5 matching bases. This CDR3 contains 16 residues. The germline CDR1 and CDR2 sequences are SEHNR and FQNEAQ (reference sequence). The V end was cut by 6 bases, the J end by 4 bases, with 22 bases between. The CDR3 coding sequence is TGTGCCAGCAGTAGATCAATCGTGGGAGAGCGGTACGAGCAGTACTTC. It translates to CASSRSIVGERYEQYF.

This sequence joins TRBV6-5 and TRBJ2-1, with D possibly TRBD2 on 6 matching bases. The ends were cut back, 6 bases at V and 0 bases at J, with 12 bases in the middle. This CDR3 contains 15 residues. Germline V gives CDR1 MNHEY, CDR2 SVGAGI. The CDR3: CASRTGTDSYNEQFF. The CDR3 nucleotides read TGTGCCAGCAGAACCGGGACTGACTCCTACAATGAGCAGTTCTTC.

The CDR3 DNA follows: TGTGCCAGCAGAAAGGGGACAAACCTGAACACTGAAGCTTTCTTT. Translating it yields CASRKGTNLNTEAFF. The chain couples TRBV28 to TRBJ1-1; TRBD1 might be the D (6 bases). CDR3 size: 15 residues. Looked up from germline, CDR1 is MDHEN and CDR2 is SYDVKM. V dropped 6 bases and J dropped 0 bases, with 14 bases sitting between them.

The genes are TRBV4-3 and TRBJ2-4; TRBD2 is a possible D gene (5 bases). The CDR3 runs to 15 residues. Germline V gene sequence: CDR1 LGHNA, CDR2 YSLEER. V gave up 1 base and J gave up 8 bases, with 15 bases separating them. This chain's CDR3 is CASSQGTDFGDIQYF. CDR3 in DNA: TGCGCCAGCAGCCAAGGGACTGATTTCGGGGACATTCAGTACTTC.

The chain carries TRBV28 and TRBJ1-2; D is unclear. Germline CDR1 is MDHEN and CDR2 is SYDVKM. CDR3 length: 14 residues. The V gene lost 1 base and the J gene lost 4 bases, with 10 bases spanning the gap. CDR3 sequence (DNA): TGTGCCAGCAGTTTATTCGGGCGGGGCTATGGCTACACCTTC. It translates to CASSLFGRGYGYTF.

The V and J genes are TRBV4-3 and TRBJ1-2; the D gene is possibly TRBD1 (6 bases). V dropped 0 bases and J dropped 3 bases, with 11 bases sitting between them. This CDR3 is 15 amino acids long. CDR1 is LGHNA and CDR2 is YSLEER in the germline V gene. CDR3 nucleotides: TGCGCCAGCAGCCAAGATTCGGACAGCCACTATGGCTACACCTTC. It is translated as CASSQDSDSHYGYTF.

The V and J genes are TRBV30 and TRBJ2-1; the D gene is possibly TRBD2 (5 bases). The CDR3 extends over 16 amino acids. Germline CDR1 and CDR2: GTSNPN and SVGIG (reference sequence). CDR3 sequence: CAEERPRGSSYNEQFF. In nucleotides, the CDR3 is TGTGCTGAGGAACGCCCCCGTGGGAGTTCCTACAATGAGCAGTTCTTC.

The V call is TRBV20-1, the J call TRBJ1-1; D gene unclear. Trimming left V 5 bases short and J 8 bases short, with 9 bases between. The CDR3 length is 10 residues. Germline V lookup: CDR1 DFQATT, CDR2 SNEGSKA (reference sequence). The CDR3 sequence: CSAAQVEAFF. CDR3 DNA sequence: TGCAGTGCTGCCCAGGTAGAAGCTTTCTTT.

V is TRBV6-4 and J is TRBJ2-1, with 9 positions matching TRBD2. Germline assignment: CDR1 MRHNA and CDR2 SNTAGT. V shed 4 bases, J shed 5 bases, and the junction held 3 bases outside the gene matches. The CDR3 sequence is 14 residues long. This CDR3 is CASSASGGHNEQFF. DNA for the CDR3: TGTGCCAGCAGTGCCAGCGGGGGGCACAATGAGCAGTTCTTC.